One T cell receptor (beta chain) is described in this entry. Its antigen remains unknown. The data originate from a study of shared clonotypes between healthy human individuals. At the level of the study: For every donor, three CD4 naive, three CD4 memory, two CD8 naive and one CD8 memory plates were used. Study-wide findings and caveats: Clonotypes which were not shared had lower generation probabilities than clonotypes that all four donors shared. A handful of donors showed sharing of around 5.3% of naive CD4 clonotypes.

Trimming removed 6 bases at V and 2 bases at J, with 18 bases between. This CDR3 region has 16 residues. Germline assignment: CDR1 LGHNT and CDR2 FRNRAP. Clones were read by immunoSEQ multiplex PCR, and TCRdb kept only the in-frame ones, dropping some. The sample shows 1,500,000 or so clones, approximately 96% of them seen only once. CD4+ cells were split into CD45RA+ naive and CD45RA-negative memory subsets. The V gene is TRBV12-5, the J gene TRBJ2-3; the D call may be TRBD1 or TRBD2 (5 bases each). This TCR was recovered from a man aged 30 to 45 in good health. Sequencing input: naive CD4+ T cells sorted from blood. As for subset: CD45RA+ positively selected. CDR3 in DNA: TGTGCTAGTGGGGGCGTCAAGGCAGGGACCACAGATACGCAGTATTTT. Encoded protein: CASGGVKAGTTDTQYF.